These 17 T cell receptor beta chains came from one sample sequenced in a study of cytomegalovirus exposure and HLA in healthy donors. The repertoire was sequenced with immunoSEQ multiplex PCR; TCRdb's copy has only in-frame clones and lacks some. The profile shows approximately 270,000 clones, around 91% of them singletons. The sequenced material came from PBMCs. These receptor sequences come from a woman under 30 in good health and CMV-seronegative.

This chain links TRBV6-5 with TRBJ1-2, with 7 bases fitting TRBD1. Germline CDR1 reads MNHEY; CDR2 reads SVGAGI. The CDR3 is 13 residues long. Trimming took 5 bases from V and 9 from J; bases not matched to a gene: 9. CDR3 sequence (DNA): TGTGCCAGCAGTGATCCGGGACAGCGAAGCTACACCTTC. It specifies CASSDPGQRSYTF.

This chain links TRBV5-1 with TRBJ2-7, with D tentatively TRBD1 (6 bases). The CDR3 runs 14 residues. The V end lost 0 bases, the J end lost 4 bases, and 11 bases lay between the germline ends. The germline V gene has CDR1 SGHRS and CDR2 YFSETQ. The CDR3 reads CASSLDRVWYEQYF. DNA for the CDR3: TGCGCCAGCAGCTTGGACAGGGTGTGGTACGAGCAGTACTTC.

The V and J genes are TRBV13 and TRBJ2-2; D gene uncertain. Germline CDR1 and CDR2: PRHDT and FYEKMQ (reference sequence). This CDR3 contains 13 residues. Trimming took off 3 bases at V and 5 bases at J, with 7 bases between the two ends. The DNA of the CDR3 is TGTGCCAGCAGCTTTGGGCCAACCGGGGAGCTGTTTTTT. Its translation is CASSFGPTGELFF.

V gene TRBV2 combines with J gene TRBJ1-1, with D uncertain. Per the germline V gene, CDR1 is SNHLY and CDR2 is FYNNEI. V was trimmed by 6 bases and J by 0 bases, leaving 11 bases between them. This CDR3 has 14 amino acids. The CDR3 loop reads CASREYLLNTEAFF. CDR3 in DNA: TGTGCCAGCAGAGAGTATCTCCTGAACACTGAAGCTTTCTTT.

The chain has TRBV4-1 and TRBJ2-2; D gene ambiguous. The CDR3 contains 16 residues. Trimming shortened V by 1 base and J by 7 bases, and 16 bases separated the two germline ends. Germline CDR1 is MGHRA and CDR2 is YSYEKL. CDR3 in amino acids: CASSQVWQSYDGELFF. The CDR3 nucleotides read TGCGCCAGCAGCCAAGTCTGGCAGTCGTATGACGGGGAGCTGTTTTTT.

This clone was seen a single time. CDR3 loop: CAGSGLSSYEQYV. CDR3 nucleotide sequence: TGTGCCGGGAGCGGGTTGAGCTCCTACGAGCAGTACGTC. The chain carries TRBV2 and TRBJ2-7; possible D gene TRBD2, 6 bases. CDR1 SNHLY and CDR2 FYNNEI come from the germline V gene. This CDR3 region has 13 residues. V was trimmed by 11 bases and J by 0 bases, leaving 14 bases between them.

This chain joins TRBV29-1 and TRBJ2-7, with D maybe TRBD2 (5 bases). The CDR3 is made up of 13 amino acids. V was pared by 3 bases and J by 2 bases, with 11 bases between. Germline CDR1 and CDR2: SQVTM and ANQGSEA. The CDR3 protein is CSVEEANPYEQYF. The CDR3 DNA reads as TGCAGCGTTGAGGAGGCCAACCCCTACGAGCAGTACTTC.

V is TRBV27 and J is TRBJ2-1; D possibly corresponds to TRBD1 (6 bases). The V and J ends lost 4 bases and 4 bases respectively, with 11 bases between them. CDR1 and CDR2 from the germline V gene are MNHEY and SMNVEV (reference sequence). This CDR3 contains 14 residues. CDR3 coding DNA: TGTGCCAGCAGTTCCGGGACACCTTACAATGAGCAGTTCTTC. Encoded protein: CASSSGTPYNEQFF.

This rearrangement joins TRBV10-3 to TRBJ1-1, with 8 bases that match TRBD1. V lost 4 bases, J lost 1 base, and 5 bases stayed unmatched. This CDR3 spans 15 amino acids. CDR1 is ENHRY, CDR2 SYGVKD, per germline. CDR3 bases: TGTGCCATCAGTGGAGGACAGGGTCGGAACACTGAAGCTTTCTTT. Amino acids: CAISGGQGRNTEAFF.

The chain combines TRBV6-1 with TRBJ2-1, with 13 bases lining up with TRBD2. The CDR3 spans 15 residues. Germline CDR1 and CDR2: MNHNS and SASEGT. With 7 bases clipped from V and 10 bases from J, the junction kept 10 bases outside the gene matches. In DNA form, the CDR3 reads TGTGCCAGCACCGCGGGACTAGCGGGGCGGGGGGAGCAGTTCTTC. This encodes CASTAGLAGRGEQFF.

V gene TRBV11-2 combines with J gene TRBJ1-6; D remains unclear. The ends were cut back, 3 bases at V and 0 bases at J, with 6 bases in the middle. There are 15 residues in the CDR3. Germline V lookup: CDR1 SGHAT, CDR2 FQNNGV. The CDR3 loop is CASSFFSSYNSPLHF. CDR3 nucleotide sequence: TGTGCCAGCAGCTTCTTTAGCTCCTATAATTCACCCCTCCACTTT.

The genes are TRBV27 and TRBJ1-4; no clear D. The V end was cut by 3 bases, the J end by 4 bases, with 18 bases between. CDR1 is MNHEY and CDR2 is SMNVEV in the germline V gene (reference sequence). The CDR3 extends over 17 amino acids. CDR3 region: CASSFQNPGWINEKLFF. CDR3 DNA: TGTGCCAGCAGTTTCCAAAATCCCGGGTGGATTAATGAAAAACTGTTTTTT.

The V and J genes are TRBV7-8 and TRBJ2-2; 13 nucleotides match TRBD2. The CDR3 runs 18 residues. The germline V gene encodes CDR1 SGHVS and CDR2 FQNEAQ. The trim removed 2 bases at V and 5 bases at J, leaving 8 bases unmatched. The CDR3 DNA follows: TGTGCCAGCAGCTTACCACTAGCGGGGGGGCGAGCGACCGGGGAGCTGTTTTTT. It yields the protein CASSLPLAGGRATGELFF.

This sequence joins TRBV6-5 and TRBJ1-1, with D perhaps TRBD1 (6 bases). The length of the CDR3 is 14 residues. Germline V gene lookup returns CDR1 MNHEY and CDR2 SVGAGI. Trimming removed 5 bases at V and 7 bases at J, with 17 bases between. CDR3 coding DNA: TGTGCCAGCAGTGACAGGAACACGCCTTTTGAAGCTTTCTTT. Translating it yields CASSDRNTPFEAFF.

CDR3 nucleotides: TGTGCCAGCAGGAGGGGACAGAACACCGGGGAGCTGTTTTTT. This encodes CASRRGQNTGELFF. The chain is built from TRBV2 and TRBJ2-2; D might be TRBD1 (6 bases). V lost 6 bases, J lost 1 base, and 9 bases lay in between. The germline V gene has CDR1 SNHLY and CDR2 FYNNEI. This CDR3 has 14 amino acids.

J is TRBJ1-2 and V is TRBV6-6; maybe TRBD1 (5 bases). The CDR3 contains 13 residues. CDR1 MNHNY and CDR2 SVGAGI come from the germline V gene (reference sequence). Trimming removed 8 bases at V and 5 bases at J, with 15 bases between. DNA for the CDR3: TGTGCCAGCTCACGACAGAGAGTTTATGGCTACACCTTC. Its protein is CASSRQRVYGYTF.

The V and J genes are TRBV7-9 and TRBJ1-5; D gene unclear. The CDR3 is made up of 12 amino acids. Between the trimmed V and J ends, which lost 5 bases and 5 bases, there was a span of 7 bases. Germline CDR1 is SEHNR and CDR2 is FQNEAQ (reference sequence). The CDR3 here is CASSGSDQPQHF. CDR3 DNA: TGTGCCAGCAGCGGCAGTGATCAGCCCCAGCATTTT.